The T cell receptor (beta chain) under discussion was sequenced for a study of cytomegalovirus exposure and HLA in healthy donors. This CDR3 contains 15 residues. Germline V gene lookup returns CDR1 MNHNS and CDR2 SASEGT. The ends were cut back, 7 bases at V and 7 bases at J, with 19 bases in the middle. The donors belonged to the approximately 120-subject validation cohort, separate from the approximately 700-subject first cohort. In regard to this clone: Its antigen is unknown.

Data came from immunoSEQ multiplex PCR; TCRdb stores just in-frame clones and leaves some out. The sample records about 130,000 clones, just under 90% being singletons. Study-wide results and limits: TCR beta chains numbering more than 150 were designated cytomegalovirus-associated. Published work reported that the classifier diagnosed cytomegalovirus status with high specificity and sensitivity. Usually a TCR sequence was rare, but some public TCRs were found in many donors.

This TCR was sampled from a man in his thirties or forties in good health and CMV-seronegative. The sample was PBMCs. The chain recombines TRBV6-1 with TRBJ2-2; D might be TRBD1 (5 bases). In DNA form, the CDR3 reads TGTGCCAGCAAGTGGGGCAAAAGGGTGTACGGGGAGCTGTTTTTT. Its translation is CASKWGKRVYGELFF.